The TCR beta chain described here comes from a study of blood T cells in healthy people across ages. The use of a sample-barcoded 5' primer and a J-beta primer mix characterized a second PCR of roughly 6 to 11 cycles. TCRdb itself ran the 5' RACE reads through MiXCR, one entry per CDR3 protein. This table has about 640,000 distinct CDR3 sequences, under 70% appearing once. This clonotype was seen more than once but under ten times. Antigen specificity is unknown. V was shortened by 6 bases and J by 7 bases, with 9 bases between the two germline ends. Germline V CDR1 and CDR2: SEHNR, FQNEAQ (reference sequence). The CDR3 totals 11 residues. Whole-study findings and limits: The study found TCR beta diversity correlated strongly with naive T cell percentage.

The source of this sequence is a man aged 55 to 70 in good health. Sequenced input: blood. The chain employs TRBV7-9 and TRBJ2-5; D is tentatively TRBD1 or TRBD2 (5 bases each). The CDR3 DNA sequence: TGTGCCAGCAGGGGGACGGGGACCCAGTACTTC. This gives the protein CASRGTGTQYF.